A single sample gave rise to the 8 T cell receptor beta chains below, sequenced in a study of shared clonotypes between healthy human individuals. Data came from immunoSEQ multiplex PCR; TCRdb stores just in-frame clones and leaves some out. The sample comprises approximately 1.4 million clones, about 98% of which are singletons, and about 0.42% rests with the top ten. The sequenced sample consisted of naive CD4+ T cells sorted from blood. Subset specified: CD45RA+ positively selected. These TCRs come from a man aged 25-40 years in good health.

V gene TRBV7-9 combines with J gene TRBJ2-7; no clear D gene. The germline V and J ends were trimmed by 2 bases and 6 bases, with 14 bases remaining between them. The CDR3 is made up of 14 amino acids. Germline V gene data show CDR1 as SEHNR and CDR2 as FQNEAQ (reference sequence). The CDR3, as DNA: TGTGCCAGCAGCTTAATCCAGTTAGGCGGCGAGCAGTACTTC. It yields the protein CASSLIQLGGEQYF.

CDR3 protein: CASRQMTGGRQPQHF. The CDR3 nucleotides are TGTGCCAGCAGGCAGATGACAGGGGGGAGGCAGCCCCAGCATTTT. The V gene is TRBV2, the J gene TRBJ1-5, with 9 positions matching TRBD1. Trimming took 6 bases from V and 7 from J; bases not matched to a gene: 10. CDR3 size: 15 residues. Germline CDR1 is SNHLY and CDR2 is FYNNEI.

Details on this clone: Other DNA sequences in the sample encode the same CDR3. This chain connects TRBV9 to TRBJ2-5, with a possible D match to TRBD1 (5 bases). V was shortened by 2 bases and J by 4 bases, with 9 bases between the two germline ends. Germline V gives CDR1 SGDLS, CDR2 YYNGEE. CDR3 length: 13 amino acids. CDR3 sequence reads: CASSVDRGETQYF. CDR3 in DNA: TGTGCCAGCAGCGTGGATAGGGGAGAGACCCAGTACTTC.

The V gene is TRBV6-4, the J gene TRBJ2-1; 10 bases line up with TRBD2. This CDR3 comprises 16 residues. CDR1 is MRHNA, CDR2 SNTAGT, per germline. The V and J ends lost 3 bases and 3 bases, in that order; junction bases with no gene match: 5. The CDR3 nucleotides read TGTGCCAGCAGTGAAAAAGCGGGAGGGTACTACAATGAGCAGTTCTTC. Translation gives CASSEKAGGYYNEQFF.

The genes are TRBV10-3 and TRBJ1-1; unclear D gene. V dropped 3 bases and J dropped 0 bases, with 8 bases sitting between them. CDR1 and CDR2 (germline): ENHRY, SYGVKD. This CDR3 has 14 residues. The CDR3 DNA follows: TGTGCCATCAGTGATGGGGTAGTGAACACTGAAGCTTTCTTT. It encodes CAISDGVVNTEAFF.

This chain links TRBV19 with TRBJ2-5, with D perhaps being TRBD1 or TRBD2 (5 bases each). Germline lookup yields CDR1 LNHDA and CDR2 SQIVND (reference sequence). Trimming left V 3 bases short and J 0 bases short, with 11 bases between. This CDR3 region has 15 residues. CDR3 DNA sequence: TGTGCCAGTAGTATCCGGGACGGGAACCAAGAGACCCAGTACTTC. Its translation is CASSIRDGNQETQYF.

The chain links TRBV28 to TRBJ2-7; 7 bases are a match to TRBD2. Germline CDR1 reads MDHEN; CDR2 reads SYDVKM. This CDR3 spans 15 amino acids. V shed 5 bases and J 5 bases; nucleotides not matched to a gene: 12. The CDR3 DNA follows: TGTGCCAGCAGTCTCCGGACCTTGGCGGGGGACGAGCAGTACTTC. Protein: CASSLRTLAGDEQYF.

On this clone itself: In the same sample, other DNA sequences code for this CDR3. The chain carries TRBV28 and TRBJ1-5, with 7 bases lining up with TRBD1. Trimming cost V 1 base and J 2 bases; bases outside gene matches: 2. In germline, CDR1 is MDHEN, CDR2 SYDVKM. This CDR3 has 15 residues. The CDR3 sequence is CASSLSGQGNQPQHF. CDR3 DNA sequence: TGTGCCAGCAGTTTATCTGGACAGGGCAATCAGCCCCAGCATTTT. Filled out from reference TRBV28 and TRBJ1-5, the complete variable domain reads DVKVTQSSRYLVKRTGEKVFLECVQDMDHENMFWYRQDPGLGLRLIYFSYDVKMKEKGDIPEGYSVSREKKERFSLILESASTNQTSMYLCASSLSGQGNQPQHFGDGTRLSIL.